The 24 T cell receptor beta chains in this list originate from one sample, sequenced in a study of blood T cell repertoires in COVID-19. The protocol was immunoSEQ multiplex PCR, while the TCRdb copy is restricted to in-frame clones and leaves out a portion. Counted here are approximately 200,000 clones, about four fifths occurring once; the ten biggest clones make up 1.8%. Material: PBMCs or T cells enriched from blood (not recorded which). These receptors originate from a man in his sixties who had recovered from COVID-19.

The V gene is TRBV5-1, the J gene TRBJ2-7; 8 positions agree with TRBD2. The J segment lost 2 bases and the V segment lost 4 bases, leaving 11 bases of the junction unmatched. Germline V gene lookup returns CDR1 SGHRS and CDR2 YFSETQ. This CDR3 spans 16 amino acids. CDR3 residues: CASSDNLAGEAYEQYF. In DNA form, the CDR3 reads TGCGCCAGCAGCGATAATCTAGCGGGTGAGGCCTACGAGCAGTACTTC.

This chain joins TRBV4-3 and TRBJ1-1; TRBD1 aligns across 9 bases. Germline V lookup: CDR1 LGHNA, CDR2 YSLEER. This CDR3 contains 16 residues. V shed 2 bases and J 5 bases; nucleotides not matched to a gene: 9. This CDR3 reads CASSQTHYRGRTEAFF. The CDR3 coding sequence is TGCGCCAGCAGCCAAACCCACTACAGGGGGCGGACTGAAGCTTTCTTT.

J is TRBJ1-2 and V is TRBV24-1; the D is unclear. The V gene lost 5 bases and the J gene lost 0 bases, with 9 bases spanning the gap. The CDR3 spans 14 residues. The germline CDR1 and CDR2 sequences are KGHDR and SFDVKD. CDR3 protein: CATSAAGSNYGYTF. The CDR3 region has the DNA TGTGCCACCAGTGCAGCGGGATCTAACTATGGCTACACCTTC.

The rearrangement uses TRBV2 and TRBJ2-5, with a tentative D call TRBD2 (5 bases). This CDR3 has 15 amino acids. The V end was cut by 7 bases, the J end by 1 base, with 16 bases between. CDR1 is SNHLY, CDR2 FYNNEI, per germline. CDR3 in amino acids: CASMKRTGFQETQYF. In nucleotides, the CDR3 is TGTGCCAGCATGAAGAGAACGGGATTCCAAGAGACCCAGTACTTC.

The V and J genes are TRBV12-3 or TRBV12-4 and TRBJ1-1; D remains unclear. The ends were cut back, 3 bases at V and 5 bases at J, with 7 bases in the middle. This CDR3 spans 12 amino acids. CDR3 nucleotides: TGTGCCAGCAGTTTCCCGAGGACTGAAGCTTTCTTT. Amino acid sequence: CASSFPRTEAFF.

CDR3 amino acids: CASYGRSTAETQYF. CDR3 DNA: TGTGCCAGCTATGGCAGGTCAACGGCTGAGACCCAGTACTTC. The V and J genes are TRBV6-6 and TRBJ2-5; D remains ambiguous. The V end was cut by 8 bases, the J end by 5 bases, with 18 bases between. The germline gives CDR1 MNHNY, CDR2 SVGAGI (reference sequence). This CDR3 has 14 amino acids.

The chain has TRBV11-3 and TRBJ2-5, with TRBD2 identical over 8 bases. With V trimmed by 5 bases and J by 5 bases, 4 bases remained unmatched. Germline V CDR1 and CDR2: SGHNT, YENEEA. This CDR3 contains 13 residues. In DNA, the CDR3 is TGTGCCAGCAGCAATTTAGCGGGGGAGACCCAGTACTTC. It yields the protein CASSNLAGETQYF.

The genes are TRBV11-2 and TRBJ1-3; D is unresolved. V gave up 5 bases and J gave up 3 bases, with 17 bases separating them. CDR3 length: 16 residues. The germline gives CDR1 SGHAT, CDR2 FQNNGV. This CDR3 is CASSPTGAIGGNTIYF. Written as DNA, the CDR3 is TGTGCCAGCAGCCCGACGGGAGCAATCGGTGGAAACACCATATATTTT.

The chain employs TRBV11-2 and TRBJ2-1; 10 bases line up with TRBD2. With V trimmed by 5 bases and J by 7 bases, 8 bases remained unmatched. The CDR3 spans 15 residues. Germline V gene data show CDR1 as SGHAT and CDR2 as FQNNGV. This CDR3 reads CASSKQAGGPNEQFF. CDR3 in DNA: TGTGCCAGCAGCAAACAAGCGGGGGGGCCAAATGAGCAGTTCTTC.

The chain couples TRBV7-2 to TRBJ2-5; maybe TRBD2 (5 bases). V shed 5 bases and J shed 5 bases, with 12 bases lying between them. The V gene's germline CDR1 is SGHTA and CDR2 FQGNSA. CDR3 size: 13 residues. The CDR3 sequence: CASSDGIGETQYF. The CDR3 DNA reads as TGTGCCAGCAGCGACGGGATTGGGGAGACCCAGTACTTC.

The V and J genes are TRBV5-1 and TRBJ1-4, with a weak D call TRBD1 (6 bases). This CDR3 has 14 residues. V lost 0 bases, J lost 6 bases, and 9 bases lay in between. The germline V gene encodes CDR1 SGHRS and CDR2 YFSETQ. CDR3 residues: CASSLGQVDEKLFF. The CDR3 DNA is TGCGCCAGCAGCTTGGGACAGGTCGATGAAAAACTGTTTTTT.

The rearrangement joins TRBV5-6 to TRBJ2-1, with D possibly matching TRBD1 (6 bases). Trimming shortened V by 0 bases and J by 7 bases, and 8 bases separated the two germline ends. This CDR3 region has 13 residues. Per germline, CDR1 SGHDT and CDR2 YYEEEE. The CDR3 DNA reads TGTGCCAGCAGCTTGGGACAGGTGAATGAGCAGTTCTTC. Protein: CASSLGQVNEQFF. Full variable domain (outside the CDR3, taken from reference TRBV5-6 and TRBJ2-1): DAGVTQSPTHLIKTRGQQVTLRCSPKSGHDTVSWYQQALGQGPQFIFQYYEEEERQRGNFPDRFSGHQFPNYSSELNVNALLLGDSALYLCASSLGQVNEQFFGPGTRLTVL.

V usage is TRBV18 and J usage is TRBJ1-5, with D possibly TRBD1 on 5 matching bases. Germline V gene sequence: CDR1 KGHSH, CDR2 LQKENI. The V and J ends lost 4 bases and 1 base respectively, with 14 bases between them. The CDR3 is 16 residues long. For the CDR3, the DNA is TGTGCCAGCTCACTTTCTAGGGGTGGAAGCAATCAGCCCCAGCATTTT. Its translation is CASSLSRGGSNQPQHF.

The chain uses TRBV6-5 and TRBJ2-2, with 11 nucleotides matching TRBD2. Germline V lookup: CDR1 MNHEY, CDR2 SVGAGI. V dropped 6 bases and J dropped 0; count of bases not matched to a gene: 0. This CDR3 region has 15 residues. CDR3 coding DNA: TGTGCCAGCAGGACTAGCGGGGCGAACACCGGGGAGCTGTTTTTT. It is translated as CASRTSGANTGELFF.

CDR3 nucleotides: TGTGCCACCAGCGGCCTGGCCTCCCCCCGCCGGCTCCCTTCGGATGAAAAACTGTTTTTT. It translates to CATSGLASPRRLPSDEKLFF. The chain employs TRBV18 and TRBJ1-4; D is unclear. The length of the CDR3 is 20 residues. Trimming stripped 10 bases from V and 6 bases from J, with 36 bases between. Germline CDR1 is KGHSH and CDR2 is LQKENI.

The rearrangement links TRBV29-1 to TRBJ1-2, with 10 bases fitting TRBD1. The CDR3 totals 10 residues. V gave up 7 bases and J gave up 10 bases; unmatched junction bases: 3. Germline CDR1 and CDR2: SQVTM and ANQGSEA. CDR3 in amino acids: CSAGTGDYTF. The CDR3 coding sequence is TGCAGCGCCGGGACAGGGGACTACACCTTC.

Written as DNA, the CDR3 is TGTGCCAGCAGTGACACAGGGGATGCCAAAAACATTCAGTACTTC. It translates to CASSDTGDAKNIQYF. This chain links TRBV6-1 with TRBJ2-4; 7 bases map to TRBD1. Germline trimming cut 3 bases from V and 1 base from J; bases unmatched to any gene: 3. The CDR3 contains 15 residues. Germline V gene sequence: CDR1 MNHNS, CDR2 SASEGT.

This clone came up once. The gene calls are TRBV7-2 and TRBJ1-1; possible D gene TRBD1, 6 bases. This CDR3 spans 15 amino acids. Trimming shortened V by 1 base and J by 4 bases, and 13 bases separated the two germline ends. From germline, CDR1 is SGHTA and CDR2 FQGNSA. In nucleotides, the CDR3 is TGTGCCAGCAGCTTAGAAGGGGGTCAGGCCACTGAAGCTTTCTTT. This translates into CASSLEGGQATEAFF.

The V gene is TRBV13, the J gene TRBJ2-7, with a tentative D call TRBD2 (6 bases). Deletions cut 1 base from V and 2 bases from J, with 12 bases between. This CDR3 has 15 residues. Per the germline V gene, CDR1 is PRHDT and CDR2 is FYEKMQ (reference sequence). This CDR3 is CASSLEEGKAYEQYF. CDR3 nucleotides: TGTGCCAGCAGCTTAGAGGAGGGGAAGGCCTACGAGCAGTACTTC.

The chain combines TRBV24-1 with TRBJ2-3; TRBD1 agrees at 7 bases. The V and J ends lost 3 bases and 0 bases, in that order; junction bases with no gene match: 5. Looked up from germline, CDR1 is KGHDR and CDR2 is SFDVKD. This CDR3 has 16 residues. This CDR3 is CATSDARQGSTDTQYF. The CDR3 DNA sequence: TGTGCCACCAGTGATGCCAGACAGGGAAGCACAGATACGCAGTATTTT.

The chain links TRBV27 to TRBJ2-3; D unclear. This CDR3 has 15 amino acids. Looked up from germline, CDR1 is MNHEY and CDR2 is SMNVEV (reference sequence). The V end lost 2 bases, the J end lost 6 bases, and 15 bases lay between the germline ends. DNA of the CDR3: TGTGCCAGCAGTTTACTCCCTACCGCTTTGGATACGCAGTATTTT. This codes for CASSLLPTALDTQYF.

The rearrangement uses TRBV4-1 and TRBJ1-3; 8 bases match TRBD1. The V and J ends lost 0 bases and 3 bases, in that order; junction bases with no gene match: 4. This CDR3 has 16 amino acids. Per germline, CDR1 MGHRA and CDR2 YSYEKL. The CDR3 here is CASSQETGAVGNTIYF. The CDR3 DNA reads TGCGCCAGCAGCCAAGAGACAGGGGCGGTTGGAAACACCATATATTTT.

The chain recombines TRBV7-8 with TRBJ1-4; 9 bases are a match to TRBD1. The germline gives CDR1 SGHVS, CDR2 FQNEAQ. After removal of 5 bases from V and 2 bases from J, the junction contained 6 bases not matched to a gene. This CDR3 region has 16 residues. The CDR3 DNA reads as TGTGCCAGCAGCCTGGGGGACAGGGTGACTAATGAAAAACTGTTTTTT. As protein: CASSLGDRVTNEKLFF.

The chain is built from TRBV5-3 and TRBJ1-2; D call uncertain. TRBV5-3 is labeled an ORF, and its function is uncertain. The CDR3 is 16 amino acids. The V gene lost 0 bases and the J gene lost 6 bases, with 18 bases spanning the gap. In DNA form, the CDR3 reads TGTGCCAGAAGCTTGGGAATAGGAGGGAATGAGGATGGCTACACCTTC. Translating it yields CARSLGIGGNEDGYTF.